Here is one TCR beta chain with its context. Its antigen remains unidentified. This CDR3 contains 13 residues. Trimming cost V 6 bases and J 3 bases, with 12 bases left between them. Per germline, CDR1 SQVTM and CDR2 ANQGSEA. The sample comes from a study of STAT5B mutations in CD4+ large granular lymphocyte leukemia. Turning to the study itself: Among healthy donors, a particular HLA allele went with more CDR3 'QG' motifs.

The study, taken as a whole, reports: Top patient clones used TRBV06 genes more often: 8/27 versus 2/35 in controls. Without putative leukemic clones, patient CD4-sorted repertoires remained more clonal than healthy CD4+ repertoires.

This was a survey-level run. The table came from immunoSEQ multiplex PCR; TCRdb's copy has only in-frame clones and leaves some out. Of roughly 38,000 clones in the sample, under 85% were seen once. The chain has TRBV29-1 and TRBJ2-1; tentative D call: TRBD2 (6 bases). The sequence was obtained from a human donor in good health. The sample taken for sequencing was CD4+ T cells from blood buffy coats. Here the CDR3 DNA reads TGCAGCGTCAAGGGACTCAACTACAATGAGCAGTTCTTC. This translates into CSVKGLNYNEQFF.